These 9 T cell receptor beta chains were sequenced from one sample in a study of blood T cell repertoires in COVID-19. TCRdb keeps only in-frame clones here, not all; method: immunoSEQ multiplex PCR. The data contain roughly 350,000 clones, approximately 87% of them singletons. What was sequenced was peripheral blood. The receptor set was obtained from a woman in her forties or fifties with active or convalescent COVID-19.

CDR3 in DNA: TGTGCCAGCAGCTTCTCCAGGGAAGCTGAAGCTTTCTTT. The encoded protein is CASSFSREAEAFF. The V and J genes are TRBV5-4 and TRBJ1-1, with a possible D match to TRBD1 (5 bases). This CDR3 region has 13 residues. Trimming left V 2 bases short and J 6 bases short, with 11 bases between. Germline CDR1 reads SGHNT; CDR2 reads YYREEE (reference sequence).

Here the CDR3 reads CAWSVRDREYTEAFF. CDR3 nucleotides: TGTGCCTGGAGTGTCCGGGACAGGGAGTACACTGAAGCTTTCTTT. The chain has TRBV30 and TRBJ1-1, with 9 nucleotides matching TRBD1. The CDR3 runs 15 residues. V lost 0 bases and J lost 3; bases outside the gene matches: 5. Germline V gives CDR1 GTSNPN, CDR2 SVGIG (reference sequence).

The gene calls are TRBV5-1 and TRBJ2-7; TRBD2 matches 13 bases. Germline V gene lookup returns CDR1 SGHRS and CDR2 YFSETQ. The CDR3 totals 15 residues. V trimming: 4 bases; J trimming: 4 bases; junction bases outside the gene matches: 5. The CDR3 is CASSRGTSGNYEQYF. DNA of the CDR3: TGCGCCAGCAGCCGCGGGACTAGCGGGAATTACGAGCAGTACTTC.

The chain links TRBV19 to TRBJ1-2, with D maybe TRBD1 (6 bases). CDR3 length: 17 amino acids. Deletions cut 7 bases from V and 8 bases from J, with 29 bases between. Germline V CDR1 and CDR2: LNHDA, SQIVND (reference sequence). As DNA, the CDR3 is TGTGCCAGTATCCCTAATAGGGGTGACAGGCGGATAAGAGGCTACACCTTC. Protein sequence: CASIPNRGDRRIRGYTF.

The rearrangement joins TRBV3-1 (or the pseudogene TRBV3-2) to TRBJ2-1; 7 bases are a match to TRBD1. The CDR3 runs 15 residues. Looked up from germline, CDR1 is LGHDT and CDR2 is YNNKEL (reference sequence). With V trimmed by 6 bases and J by 2 bases, 7 bases remained unmatched. The CDR3: CASSNTRGTYNEQFF. In nucleotides, the CDR3 is TGTGCCAGCAGTAATACCAGGGGGACCTACAATGAGCAGTTCTTC.

V is TRBV10-3 and J is TRBJ2-6; D is undetermined. Per the germline V gene, CDR1 is ENHRY and CDR2 is SYGVKD. The CDR3 contains 13 residues. Trimming removed 10 bases from V and 3 bases from J, with 10 bases in between. The CDR3 reads CATRGVGANVLTF. CDR3 coding DNA: TGTGCCACGAGAGGTGTTGGGGCCAACGTCCTGACTTTC.

The V call is TRBV18, the J call TRBJ1-6; 8 nucleotides match TRBD1. CDR1 is KGHSH, CDR2 LQKENI, per germline. The CDR3 spans 17 residues. The ends lost 5 bases at V and 6 bases at J; junction bases unmatched: 12. CDR3 residues: CASSSFSGGAVNSPLHF. CDR3 bases: TGTGCCAGCTCATCCTTTTCAGGGGGCGCGGTTAATTCACCCCTCCACTTT.

CDR3 sequence reads: CASSFGVQAGYGYTF. The CDR3 bases are TGTGCCAGCAGCTTCGGGGTCCAGGCGGGCTATGGCTACACCTTC. The rearrangement joins TRBV3-1 (or the pseudogene TRBV3-2) to TRBJ1-2; D is uncertain. The CDR3 covers 15 residues. Germline V CDR1 and CDR2: LGHDT, YNNKEL (reference sequence). V lost 5 bases, J lost 4 bases, and 17 bases lay in between.

The chain carries TRBV6-4 and TRBJ1-6, with TRBD1 matching 7 bases. Germline V lookup: CDR1 MRHNA, CDR2 SNTAGT. The CDR3 loop spans 23 amino acids. J was trimmed by 4 bases and V by 2 bases; bases with no gene match: 26. The DNA of the CDR3 is TGTGCCAGCAGTGACCGGACAGGTGGGGAAAGAGACCCTGGGGGATCTTATAATTCACCCCTCCACTTT. Translation: CASSDRTGGERDPGGSYNSPLHF.